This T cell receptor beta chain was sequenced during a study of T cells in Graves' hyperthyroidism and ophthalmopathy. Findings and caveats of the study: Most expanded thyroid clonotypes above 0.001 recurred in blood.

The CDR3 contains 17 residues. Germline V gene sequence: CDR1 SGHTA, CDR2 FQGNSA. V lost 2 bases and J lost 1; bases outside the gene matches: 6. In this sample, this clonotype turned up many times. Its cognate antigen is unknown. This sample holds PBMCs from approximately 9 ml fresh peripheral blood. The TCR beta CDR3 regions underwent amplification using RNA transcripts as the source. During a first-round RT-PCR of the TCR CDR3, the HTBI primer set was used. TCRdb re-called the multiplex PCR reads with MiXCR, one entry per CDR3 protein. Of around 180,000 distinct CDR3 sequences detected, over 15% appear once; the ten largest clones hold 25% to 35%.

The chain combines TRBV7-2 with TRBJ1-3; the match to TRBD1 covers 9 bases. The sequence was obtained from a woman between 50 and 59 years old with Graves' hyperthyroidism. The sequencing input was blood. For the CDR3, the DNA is TGTGCCAGCAGCTTACGCCGGGACAGGGCTTCTGGAAACACCATATATTTT. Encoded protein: CASSLRRDRASGNTIYF.